The clone carrying this T cell receptor beta chain has more than one count but fewer than ten. At the DNA level, this CDR3 is encoded by other sequences in the same sample as well. The source of the sample is a study of shared clonotypes between healthy human individuals. Study-wide background: The study enrolled two women and three men aged 18 to 49.

Repertoires were generated with immunoSEQ multiplex PCR, while TCRdb's copy carries only in-frame clones and drops some. This sample has 2 million to 2.5 million clones; 80% to 95% occur once, and the top ten carry approximately 0.35%. Germline CDR1 MDHEN, CDR2 SYDVKM. The length of the CDR3 is 14 residues. Unmatched junction bases numbered 3, after V lost 4 bases and J lost 4 bases. Sequenced input: naive CD4+ T cells from PBMCs. The sample's subset: CD45RA+ positively selected. This TCR came from a man between 18 and 35 years old in good health. Some clones in this sample may be carry-over from other donors' samples. The gene calls are TRBV28 and TRBJ1-1; the match to TRBD1 covers 10 bases. CDR3 nucleotides: TGTGCCAGCAGTTCGGGACAGGGGAGCACTGAAGCTTTCTTT. Translating gives CASSSGQGSTEAFF.